These 2 T cell receptor beta chains share one sample of origin, sequenced in a study of CD8 T cells in ankylosing spondylitis. In TCRdb, the 5' RACE reads were re-called with MiXCR into one record per CDR3 protein. This sample carries over 30,000 distinct CDR3 sequences, about 17% of them seen once, and the ten largest clones take just over 45%. The sequenced sample consisted of blood. Receptors were obtained from a male donor with ankylosing spondylitis or in good health (not recorded which).

This clonotype has more than one count but fewer than ten. The chain couples TRBV28 to TRBJ2-3, with D unclear. Trimming took 3 bases from V and 4 from J, leaving 11 bases between them. The CDR3 is 14 amino acids. From germline, CDR1 is MDHEN and CDR2 SYDVKM. This chain's CDR3 is CASSFWLGPDTQYF. DNA of the CDR3: TGTGCCAGCAGTTTCTGGTTAGGACCAGATACGCAGTATTTT.

This clonotype was observed many times. V usage is TRBV20-1 and J usage is TRBJ2-2, with 9 bases aligning to TRBD1. The germline gives CDR1 DFQATT, CDR2 SNEGSKA (reference sequence). The CDR3 is 15 residues long. The junction had 5 bases not matched to a gene; V was cut back by 4 bases and J by 2 bases. Here the CDR3 reads CSAIMTGGNTGELFF. As DNA, the CDR3 is TGCAGTGCTATAATGACAGGGGGAAACACCGGGGAGCTGTTTTTT.